This record covers a single TCR beta chain. Its antigen remains unidentified. Other DNA variants within this sample encode the same CDR3. The CDR3 has 14 amino acids. Germline V gene lookup returns CDR1 SGHRS and CDR2 YFSETQ. With 3 bases clipped from V and 2 bases from J, the junction kept 3 bases outside the gene matches. This specimen comes from a study of cytomegalovirus exposure and HLA in healthy donors. Study at large: Falling in the Caucasian-associated ancestry cluster were roughly 80% of around 370 genotyped donors. Study results and limitations: Earlier findings revealed that most TCR beta V segments proved productive either about 87% or about 30% of the time. TCR beta chain V- and J-gene trimming was linked, in a later analysis, to a missense variant in DCLRE1C.

In the PCR, 60 Vbeta and 13 Jbeta primers were used. TCRdb's table, derived via immunoSEQ multiplex PCR, lists solely in-frame clones and lacks some. The table has 250,000 to 350,000 clones, 75% to 90% seen once; the top ten hold roughly 4%. The sequence was collected from a man aged 40-49 years in good health and CMV-seropositive. The chain has TRBV5-1 and TRBJ2-5; 8 nucleotides line up with TRBD1. Sequencing was done on a sample of PBMCs. CDR3 sequence: CASSYGQGQETQYF. The CDR3 nucleotides read TGCGCCAGCAGCTACGGACAGGGACAAGAGACCCAGTACTTC.